This T cell receptor beta chain derives from a study of blood T cell repertoires in COVID-19. Original analysis: How many nucleated cells were present was estimated from reference gene primer amplification. Sequencing used immunoSEQ multiplex PCR; TCRdb keeps in-frame clones, though not all of them. D and trimming come from the DNA, and the V and J calls and clone size come from that table. The data contain hundreds of thousands of clones, roughly 84% of them singletons. Germline CDR1 is MNHEY and CDR2 is SMNVEV (reference sequence). V dropped 6 bases and J dropped 3; count of bases not matched to a gene: 4. This CDR3 region has 13 residues.

Sequenced sample: peripheral blood. The TCR sequence derives from a human donor in a cohort sampled during active COVID-19. The chain couples TRBV27 to TRBJ2-7; 8 nucleotides line up with TRBD1. The CDR3 protein is CASRRGQGYEQYF. CDR3 DNA: TGTGCCAGCAGACGAGGACAGGGCTACGAGCAGTACTTC.